Below are 13 T cell receptor beta chains sequenced from a single sample in a study of blood T cell repertoires in COVID-19 (TCRdb year 2020). The protocol used for the library was the immunoSEQ multiplex PCR assay. The table comes from immuneACCESS by way of TCRdb, which keeps in-frame sequences with V and J called. Part of the clones is missing from these tables; in studies checked, under half for an unresolved V gene and the rest for unknown reasons. In this sample the table shows 200,000 to 300,000 clones, 80% to 90% of which occur a single time. The ten largest clones add up to about 2.3% of the sample. Sequencing was done on a sample of peripheral blood. These receptors all stem from a man aged 40-49 years who had recovered from COVID-19.

This clone was counted once. The rearrangement joins TRBV7-2 to TRBJ2-5; possible D gene TRBD2, 5 bases. The CDR3 covers 14 residues. Trimming removed 0 bases at V and 4 bases at J, with 9 bases between. Per germline, CDR1 SGHTA and CDR2 FQGNSA. The CDR3 loop is CASSLAGVPETQYF. CDR3 nucleotides: TGTGCCAGCAGCTTAGCGGGAGTCCCAGAGACCCAGTACTTC. Complete variable domain (other parts from reference TRBV7-2 and TRBJ2-5): GAGVSQSPSNKVTEKGKDVELRCDPISGHTALYWYRQSLGQGLEFLIYFQGNSAPDKSGLPSDRFSAERTGGSVSTLTIQRTQQEDSAVYLCASSLAGVPETQYFGPGTRLLVL.

This sequence joins TRBV5-1 and TRBJ1-2; no clear D gene. The V end lost 1 base, the J end lost 8 bases, and 15 bases lay between the germline ends. The germline V gene encodes CDR1 SGHRS and CDR2 YFSETQ. The CDR3 has 14 residues. CDR3 nucleotides: TGCGCCAGCAGCTTGTCGCCCAGTTCGTCCGGCTACACCTTC. This translates into CASSLSPSSSGYTF.

The chain couples TRBV27 to TRBJ2-2; 8 positions agree with TRBD1. The germline gives CDR1 MNHEY, CDR2 SMNVEV (reference sequence). V shed 1 base, J shed 5 bases, and the junction held 6 bases outside the gene matches. The CDR3 runs to 16 residues. The CDR3, as DNA: TGTGCCAGCAGTTTATATCCAGGGGGCGGGACCGGGGAGCTGTTTTTT. Encoded protein: CASSLYPGGGTGELFF.

The rearrangement uses TRBV7-2 and TRBJ1-2, with 9 bases matching TRBD1. V trimming: 4 bases; J trimming: 7 bases; junction bases outside the gene matches: 7. The CDR3 covers 14 residues. From germline, CDR1 is SGHTA and CDR2 FQGNSA. The CDR3 loop is CASSSGTGSPGYTF. For the CDR3, the DNA is TGTGCCAGCAGCTCCGGGACAGGGTCGCCTGGCTACACCTTC.

The J gene is TRBJ1-3, the V gene TRBV5-1, with TRBD1 identical over 10 bases. Germline loops: CDR1 SGHRS, CDR2 YFSETQ. V gave up 2 bases and J gave up 3 bases; unmatched junction bases: 5. This CDR3 is 16 amino acids long. CDR3 residues: CASSFSGQGYGNTIYF. For the CDR3, the DNA is TGCGCCAGCAGCTTCTCGGGACAGGGGTATGGAAACACCATATATTTT.

The chain employs TRBV10-3 and TRBJ1-3; D not resolved. The length of the CDR3 is 16 residues. Germline-derived CDR1 and CDR2 are ENHRY and SYGVKD. Trimming shortened V by 0 bases and J by 0 bases, and 9 bases separated the two germline ends. CDR3 DNA sequence: TGTGCCATCAGTGAGTCGGGCAGCTACTCTGGAAACACCATATATTTT. It yields the protein CAISESGSYSGNTIYF.

The V gene is TRBV19, the J gene TRBJ2-2; D gene uncertain. V dropped 6 bases and J dropped 2 bases, with 10 bases sitting between them. In germline, CDR1 is LNHDA, CDR2 SQIVND (reference sequence). The CDR3 is 14 amino acids. For the CDR3, the DNA is TGTGCCAGTAGAACGTGGCAAAACACCGGGGAGCTGTTTTTT. Amino acids: CASRTWQNTGELFF.

The rearrangement links TRBV12-3 or TRBV12-4 to TRBJ1-2, with TRBD1 identical over 7 bases. The CDR3 covers 13 residues. The junction had 7 bases not matched to a gene; V was cut back by 8 bases and J by 4 bases. CDR3 sequence: CASGQGVSYGYTF. CDR3 DNA: TGTGCCAGCGGGCAGGGGGTCTCCTATGGCTACACCTTC.

The chain joins TRBV7-9 to TRBJ2-7; D gene uncertain. Germline lookup yields CDR1 SEHNR and CDR2 FQNEAQ (reference sequence). The CDR3 has 13 amino acids. V lost 4 bases and J lost 4, with 11 bases in between. The CDR3 here is CASSSNERYEQYF. As DNA, the CDR3 is TGTGCCAGCAGCTCGAACGAACGGTACGAGCAGTACTTC.

V gene TRBV3-1 (or the pseudogene TRBV3-2) combines with J gene TRBJ2-7; D perhaps matches TRBD2 (6 bases). V was shortened by 1 base and J by 3 bases, with 13 bases between the two germline ends. The V gene's germline CDR1 is LGHDT and CDR2 YNNKEL (reference sequence). The CDR3 is 15 amino acids. Here the CDR3 reads CASSQGDSRDYEQYF. In DNA, the CDR3 is TGTGCCAGCAGCCAAGGGGACTCGCGCGACTACGAGCAGTACTTC.

CDR3 coding DNA: TGTGCCAGCAGAGCAGGGGGCAATCAGCCCCAGCATTTT. Protein sequence: CASRAGGNQPQHF. The chain employs TRBV27 and TRBJ1-5; TRBD1 might be the D (6 bases). CDR3 size: 13 residues. Germline assignment: CDR1 MNHEY and CDR2 SMNVEV (reference sequence). V lost 6 bases and J 2 bases, leaving 8 bases between the germline ends.

This chain connects TRBV18 to TRBJ1-1, with D possibly TRBD1 on 5 matching bases. The length of the CDR3 is 17 residues. The V and J ends lost 2 bases and 2 bases respectively, with 18 bases between them. Germline CDR1 KGHSH, CDR2 LQKENI. As DNA, the CDR3 is TGTGCCAGCTCACCATGGAGACAGACCGCGACCAACACTGAAGCTTTCTTT. This translates into CASSPWRQTATNTEAFF.

The rearrangement uses TRBV10-3 and TRBJ1-2; tentative D call: TRBD1 (6 bases). Germline CDR1 reads ENHRY; CDR2 reads SYGVKD. V shed 3 bases and J shed 4 bases, with 21 bases lying between them. The CDR3 has 17 amino acids. CDR3 protein: CAISEMLSGTTGYGYTF. CDR3 nucleotides: TGTGCCATCAGTGAAATGTTATCAGGGACAACTGGCTATGGCTACACCTTC.